This T cell receptor (beta chain) was observed in a study of blood T cell repertoires in COVID-19. About the study: Collection of acute and convalescent COVID-19 samples took place in the United States, Italy and Spain. The analysed material was cDNA or gDNA that came from T cells, B-cell-depleted T cells, or PBMCs.

Authors' data handling: Amplification from reference gene primers served as the basis for estimated nucleated cell counts. The method was immunoSEQ multiplex PCR; TCRdb's version includes in-frame clones alone and lacks a portion of them. V and J calls and clone size follow that table, whereas D and trimming were derived from the DNA. The top ten hold around 1.5% of the sample, which has about 250,000 clones, around nine tenths seen once. This CDR3 is built from 14 residues. CDR1 is LNHDA, CDR2 SQIVND, per germline (reference sequence). With 3 bases clipped from V and 14 bases from J, the junction kept 10 bases outside the gene matches.

V gene TRBV19 combines with J gene TRBJ1-6, with 7 bases lining up with TRBD1. The clonotype originates from a woman aged 60 to 75 who had recovered from COVID-19. Sequencing was carried out using peripheral blood. CDR3 coding DNA: TGTGCCAGTAGTATTTCGGGACAGATATTCACCCTCCACTTT. This codes for CASSISGQIFTLHF.